This is a list of T cell receptor beta chains from one sample in a study of identical twins. TCRdb reprocessed the 5' RACE reads via MiXCR and lists one record per CDR3 protein. The profile shows 1.5 million to 2 million distinct CDR3 sequences, about 32% of them singletons. The sample was cord blood. The origin of the receptors is a newborn girl in good health. Both conserved end residues are part of each CDR3. The D gene is left open where the match is weak. Size values are once, few and many counts, or a class for expanded clones, and some rows have none.

cdr3_length	v_call	j_call	d_call	clone_size	cdr3_aa	cdr3_nt
15	TRBV12-3/TRBV12-4	TRBJ2-7	.	.	CASSQPGLPYNEQYF	TGTGCCAGCAGCCAACCGGGACTTCCATACAATGAGCAGTACTTC
19	TRBV4-2	TRBJ1-5	.	few	CASSQDLWTKRYSNQPQHF	TGTGCCAGCAGCCAAGATCTCTGGACGAAGAGGTATAGCAATCAGCCCCAGCATTTT
15	TRBV2	TRBJ2-7	TRBD2	.	CASSEAGTTAAEQYF	TGTGCCAGCAGTGAAGCCGGGACTACCGCGGCCGAGCAGTACTTC
15	TRBV28	TRBJ2-7	TRBD1	few	CASTPWGQGTYEQYF	TGTGCCAGCACCCCTTGGGGACAGGGGACCTACGAGCAGTACTTC
15	TRBV7-9	TRBJ2-3	.	once	CASSLAWGQTDTRYF	TGTGCCAGCAGCTTAGCTTGGGGGCAAACAGATACGCGGTATTTT
15	TRBV25-1	TRBJ1-2	.	.	CASSEVQGRENGYTF	TGTGCCAGCAGTGAAGTCCAGGGAAGGGAGAATGGCTACACCTTC
15	TRBV21-1	TRBJ2-3	.	.	CASSKWEVSTDTQYF	TGTGCCAGCAGCAAATGGGAGGTCAGCACAGATACGCAGTATTTT
18	TRBV5-1	TRBJ1-1	TRBD1	few	CASSLNSGTGALNTEAFF	TGCGCCAGCAGCTTGAACTCGGGGACAGGGGCTTTGAACACTGAAGCTTTCTTT
13	TRBV21-1	TRBJ2-2	.	.	CASSKRRGGELFF	TGTGCCAGCAGCAAAAGGAGGGGCGGGGAGCTGTTTTTT
16	TRBV12-3/TRBV12-4	TRBJ1-2	TRBD1	few	CASSKTPGQNFYGYTF	TGTGCCAGCAGTAAAACTCCGGGACAGAACTTCTATGGCTACACCTTC
15	TRBV27	TRBJ2-5	.	few	CASSLSRTPKETQYF	TGTGCCAGCAGTTTAAGCAGGACTCCTAAAGAGACCCAGTACTTC
13	TRBV7-7	TRBJ2-1	.	few	CASSPFPLGEQFF	TGTGCTAGCAGCCCCTTCCCCCTGGGTGAGCAGTTCTTC
13	TRBV30	TRBJ1-2	TRBD1	once	CAWTRQGAYGYTF	TGTGCCTGGACCCGACAGGGGGCCTATGGCTACACCTTC
19	TRBV7-9	TRBJ2-3	.	few	CASSLARGRFFPSTDTQYF	TGTGCCAGCAGCTTAGCTAGGGGGAGGTTTTTCCCTAGCACAGATACGCAGTATTTT
13	TRBV2	TRBJ1-1	.	.	CASSVRRTLGAFF	TGTGCCAGCAGTGTCCGGAGGACGCTCGGAGCTTTCTTT
13	TRBV5-1	TRBJ2-4	.	.	CAGSIAGTNIQYF	TGCGCCGGCAGCATCGCCGGGACCAACATTCAGTACTTC
17	TRBV12-3/TRBV12-4	TRBJ2-2	.	.	CASSPPLAGLNTGELFF	TGTGCCAGCAGTCCTCCCCTGGCCGGGCTGAACACCGGGGAGCTGTTTTTT
16	TRBV18	TRBJ2-2	.	.	CASSPIFPQNTGELFF	TGTGCCAGCTCACCAATATTCCCCCAGAACACCGGGGAGCTGTTTTTT
18	TRBV29-1	TRBJ2-7	TRBD1	few	CSARRDRVMGSRTYEQYF	TGCAGCGCAAGACGGGACAGGGTCATGGGTTCTAGAACCTACGAGCAGTACTTC
12	TRBV27	TRBJ1-5	.	.	CASKVVRQPQHF	TGTGCCAGCAAGGTGGTAAGACAGCCCCAGCATTTT
16	TRBV28	TRBJ2-1	TRBD2	.	CASSPWTSGRANEQFF	TGTGCCAGCAGTCCGTGGACTAGCGGGAGGGCCAATGAGCAGTTCTTC
18	TRBV5-1	TRBJ2-7	.	few	CASSLPDRPRLRLREQYF	TGCGCCAGCAGCTTACCCGACAGGCCCAGGCTGAGACTACGGGAGCAGTACTTC
16	TRBV7-6	TRBJ2-3	TRBD2	.	CASSSYAGGNTDTQYF	TGTGCCAGCAGCTCTTATGCGGGGGGGAACACAGATACGCAGTATTTT
17	TRBV11-2	TRBJ2-7	TRBD2	few	CASSLDRGTSGAYEQYF	TGTGCCAGCAGCTTAGATCGGGGGACTAGCGGGGCCTACGAGCAGTACTTC
17	TRBV9	TRBJ2-7	TRBD2	.	CASSVGPTSGGTYEQYF	TGTGCCAGCAGCGTAGGCCCGACTAGCGGGGGTACCTACGAGCAGTACTTC
15	TRBV4-2	TRBJ2-7	TRBD2	few	CASSHAGGSSYEQYF	TGTGCCAGCAGCCATGCGGGCGGGAGCTCCTACGAGCAGTACTTC
19	TRBV7-9	TRBJ2-3	.	.	CASSLVRGVVAGNTDTQYF	TGTGCCAGCAGCTTGGTCAGGGGGGTAGTAGCGGGCAACACAGATACGCAGTATTTT
16	TRBV7-2	TRBJ1-2	TRBD1	few	CASSLSRDRRFYGYTF	TGTGCCAGCAGCTTATCCCGGGACAGGCGATTCTATGGCTACACCTTC
15	TRBV4-1	TRBJ1-6	.	.	CARTPGISYNSPLHF	TGCGCCAGAACCCCAGGGATCTCCTATAATTCACCCCTCCACTTT
13	TRBV4-2	TRBJ1-4	.	few	CASSQERAEKLFF	TGTGCCAGCAGCCAAGAACGGGCTGAAAAACTGTTTTTT
18	TRBV20-1	TRBJ2-1	TRBD2	.	CSAETGLGVSRRYNEQFF	TGCAGTGCTGAGACGGGACTAGGGGTTTCCAGGCGGTACAATGAGCAGTTCTTC
16	TRBV5-6	TRBJ1-2	.	.	CASSLVGTGSNYGYTF	TGTGCCAGCAGCTTGGTTGGGACTGGGAGCAACTATGGCTACACCTTC
15	TRBV9	TRBJ2-5	.	.	CASSGGLHRAETQYF	TGTGCCAGCAGCGGAGGGTTGCATAGGGCAGAGACCCAGTACTTC